The entry below gives a single TCR beta chain sequence along with its context. Its antigen remains unidentified. PCR employed 60 Vbeta and 13 Jbeta primers. TCRdb keeps only in-frame clones here, not all; method: immunoSEQ multiplex PCR. The sample includes 90,000 to 150,000 clones, less than 75% seen only once; the top ten take around 4%. These data are taken from a study of cytomegalovirus exposure and HLA in healthy donors. Study-wide findings and caveats: The classifier reportedly diagnosed cytomegalovirus status with high specificity and sensitivity. TCR beta V- and J-gene trimming, according to a later analysis, was linked to a missense DCLRE1C variant. Presence/absence analyses treated sequencing depth as roughly uniform across donors. Indistinguishable V segments such as TRBV6-2 and TRBV6-3 were excluded.

V was shortened by 2 bases and J by 7 bases, with 12 bases between the two germline ends. Germline values: CDR1 SGHTA, CDR2 FQGNSA. The CDR3 consists of 13 residues. Sequencing input: PBMCs. This rearrangement joins TRBV7-2 to TRBJ2-7; TRBD1 might be the D (5 bases). This sequence was found in a woman aged 40 to 49 in good health and CMV-seronegative. As DNA, the CDR3 is TGTGCCAGCAGCTTATTCGCAGGGAATGAGCAGTACTTC. Amino acids: CASSLFAGNEQYF.